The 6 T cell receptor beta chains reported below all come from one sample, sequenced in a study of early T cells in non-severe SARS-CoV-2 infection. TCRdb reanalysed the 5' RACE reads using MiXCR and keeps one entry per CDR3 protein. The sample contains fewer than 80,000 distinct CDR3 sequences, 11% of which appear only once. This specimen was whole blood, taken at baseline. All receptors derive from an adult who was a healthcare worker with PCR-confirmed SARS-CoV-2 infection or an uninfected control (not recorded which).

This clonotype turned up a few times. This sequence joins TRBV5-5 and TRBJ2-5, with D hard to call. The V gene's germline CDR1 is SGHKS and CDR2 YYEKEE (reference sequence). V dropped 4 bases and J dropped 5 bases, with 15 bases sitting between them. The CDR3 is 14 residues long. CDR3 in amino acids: CASSMGGMGETQYF. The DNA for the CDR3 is TGTGCCAGCAGCATGGGCGGAATGGGGGAGACCCAGTACTTC.

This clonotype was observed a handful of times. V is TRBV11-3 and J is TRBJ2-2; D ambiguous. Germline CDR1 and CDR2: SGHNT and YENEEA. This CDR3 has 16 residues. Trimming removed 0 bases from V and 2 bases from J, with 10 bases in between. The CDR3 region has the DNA TGTGCCAGCAGCTTAGATTTGCAGTCAAACACCGGGGAGCTGTTTTTT. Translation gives CASSLDLQSNTGELFF.

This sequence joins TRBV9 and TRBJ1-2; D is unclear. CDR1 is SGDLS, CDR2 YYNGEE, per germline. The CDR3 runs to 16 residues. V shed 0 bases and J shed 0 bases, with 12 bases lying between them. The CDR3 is CASSVGAIGSNYGYTF. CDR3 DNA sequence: TGTGCCAGCAGCGTAGGGGCCATCGGATCTAACTATGGCTACACCTTC.

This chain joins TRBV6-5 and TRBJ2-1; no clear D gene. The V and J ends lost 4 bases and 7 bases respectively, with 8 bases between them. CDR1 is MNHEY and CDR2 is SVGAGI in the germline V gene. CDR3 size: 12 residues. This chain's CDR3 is CASSSQVNEQFF. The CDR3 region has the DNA TGTGCCAGCAGTTCACAAGTGAATGAGCAGTTCTTC.

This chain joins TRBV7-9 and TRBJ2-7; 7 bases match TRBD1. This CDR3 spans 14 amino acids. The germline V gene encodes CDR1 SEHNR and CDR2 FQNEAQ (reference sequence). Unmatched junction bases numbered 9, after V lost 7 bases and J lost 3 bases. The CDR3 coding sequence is TGTGCCAGCAACCCGGGCACAGGGGTCTACGAGCAGTACTTC. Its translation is CASNPGTGVYEQYF.

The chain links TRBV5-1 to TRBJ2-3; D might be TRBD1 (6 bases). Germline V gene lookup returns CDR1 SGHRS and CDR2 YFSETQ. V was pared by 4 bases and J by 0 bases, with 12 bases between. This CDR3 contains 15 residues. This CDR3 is CASSHEDSSTDTQYF. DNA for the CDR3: TGCGCCAGCAGCCATGAGGACAGTAGCACAGATACGCAGTATTTT. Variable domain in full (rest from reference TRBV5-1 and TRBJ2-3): KAGVTQTPRYLIKTRGQQVTLSCSPISGHRSVSWYQQTPGQGLQFLFEYFSETQRNKGNFPGRFSGRQFSNSRSEMNVSTLELGDSALYLCASSHEDSSTDTQYFGPGTRLTVL.